A single sample gave rise to the 27 T cell receptor beta chains below, sequenced in a study of OX40 agonist ivuxolimab in advanced cancers. Clones were sequenced by immunoSEQ multiplex PCR, and TCRdb holds only the in-frame ones, with some missing. The sample has about 70,000 clones, approximately 80% seen once; the top ten hold 1.1%. The source material was CD4+ or CD8+ T cells sorted from blood, sampled in a trial of the OX40 agonist ivuxolimab. The receptors originated from an adult with an advanced solid tumor such as melanoma, head and neck, liver or kidney cancer.

This clone appeared once. This rearrangement joins TRBV4-1 to TRBJ2-2; D is unresolved. The CDR3 covers 14 residues. Looked up from germline, CDR1 is MGHRA and CDR2 is YSYEKL. V lost 1 base, J lost 5 bases, and 8 bases lay in between. CDR3 loop: CASSQGDGTGELFF. The CDR3 coding sequence is TGCGCCAGCAGCCAAGGAGATGGGACCGGGGAGCTGTTTTTT.

The chain joins TRBV7-2 to TRBJ2-5, with unresolved D. V was cut by 5 bases and J by 9 bases, with 10 bases left in between. The CDR3 has 11 amino acids. The germline gives CDR1 SGHTA, CDR2 FQGNSA. In DNA, the CDR3 is TGTGCCAGCAGCGCTCCCGGATCCCAGTACTTC. As protein: CASSAPGSQYF.

The CDR3: CASSIVGSKNIQYF. Written as DNA, the CDR3 is TGTGCCAGTAGTATTGTGGGTTCGAAAAACATTCAGTACTTC. The rearrangement joins TRBV19 to TRBJ2-4; D is unresolved. The CDR3 spans 14 residues. Germline V lookup: CDR1 LNHDA, CDR2 SQIVND (reference sequence). V was clipped by 3 bases and J by 4 bases, with 10 bases between them.

The chain links TRBV6-5 to TRBJ1-1, with 11 bases aligning to TRBD1. There are 14 residues in the CDR3. Looked up from germline, CDR1 is MNHEY and CDR2 is SVGAGI. Trimming cost V 6 bases and J 4 bases; bases outside gene matches: 4. Written as DNA, the CDR3 is TGTGCCAGCAGCGAGGACAGGGGGCTCACTGAAGCTTTCTTT. As protein: CASSEDRGLTEAFF.

This clone was detected only a few times. The rearrangement links TRBV2 to TRBJ2-2; 8 nucleotides agree with TRBD1. The ends lost 5 bases at V and 0 bases at J; junction bases unmatched: 2. Germline V gene data show CDR1 as SNHLY and CDR2 as FYNNEI. The CDR3 has 15 amino acids. CDR3 nucleotides: TGTGCCAGCAGTCGACAGGGGACGAACACCGGGGAGCTGTTTTTT. This sequence encodes CASSRQGTNTGELFF.

The J gene is TRBJ2-1, the V gene TRBV7-9, with a possible D match to TRBD2 (6 bases). With 0 bases removed from V and 3 bases from J, the gap between germline ends came to 6 bases. From germline, CDR1 is SEHNR and CDR2 FQNEAQ (reference sequence). There are 14 residues in the CDR3. The CDR3 loop reads CASSLAAGYNEQFF. CDR3 nucleotides: TGTGCCAGCAGCTTAGCAGCGGGCTACAATGAGCAGTTCTTC.

The chain has TRBV6-1 and TRBJ2-5, with D unresolved. Trimming left V 10 bases short and J 4 bases short, with 16 bases between. The CDR3 length is 13 residues. The V gene's germline CDR1 is MNHNS and CDR2 SASEGT. DNA for the CDR3: TGTGCCACCAACGGTGGGGTGCGAGAGACCCAGTACTTC. Amino acid sequence: CATNGGVRETQYF.

The V and J genes are TRBV4-2 and TRBJ1-4; tentative D call: TRBD1 (5 bases). This CDR3 has 15 residues. V dropped 2 bases and J dropped 8 bases, with 15 bases sitting between them. From germline, CDR1 is LGHNA and CDR2 YNFKEQ. CDR3 residues: CASSQSGREGEKLFF. The DNA of the CDR3 is TGTGCCAGCAGCCAATCGGGCAGGGAAGGCGAAAAACTGTTTTTT.

The rearrangement joins TRBV21-1 to TRBJ2-7. TRBV21-1 is a pseudogene segment. This CDR3 has 18 residues. CDR3 DNA sequence: TGTGCCAGCAGCAAGGGGTGCGTTTGGCAGTCGAGCTCCTACGAGCAGTACTTC. Amino acids: CASSKGCVWQSSSYEQYF.

In this sample, this clone is medium-sized. The J gene is TRBJ1-2, the V gene TRBV15; 12 bases fit TRBD1. The CDR3 runs 19 residues. Germline V gives CDR1 LNHNV, CDR2 YYDKDF (reference sequence). The ends lost 1 base at V and 3 bases at J; junction bases unmatched: 12. The CDR3 protein is CATSRGSRPGQGADYGYTF. The CDR3 DNA reads as TGTGCCACCAGCAGAGGATCACGACCGGGACAGGGGGCGGACTATGGCTACACCTTC.

V usage is TRBV6-5 and J usage is TRBJ1-2; D unclear. The CDR3 runs to 12 residues. Trimming pared 5 bases from V and 8 bases from J, leaving 12 bases between. Germline V gives CDR1 MNHEY, CDR2 SVGAGI. This chain's CDR3 is CASSTPALGYTF. As DNA, the CDR3 is TGTGCCAGCAGTACACCGGCCTTGGGCTACACCTTC.

The chain uses TRBV7-2 and TRBJ2-7, with 8 nucleotides matching TRBD1. Germline values: CDR1 SGHTA, CDR2 FQGNSA. The CDR3 has 15 amino acids. Unmatched junction bases numbered 9, after V lost 7 bases and J lost 1 base. As DNA, the CDR3 is TGTGCCAGCACCCCAGGGGGCTACGCGTCCTACGAGCAGTACTTC. It specifies CASTPGGYASYEQYF. Complete variable domain (other parts from reference TRBV7-2 and TRBJ2-7): GAGVSQSPSNKVTEKGKDVELRCDPISGHTALYWYRQSLGQGLEFLIYFQGNSAPDKSGLPSDRFSAERTGGSVSTLTIQRTQQEDSAVYLCASTPGGYASYEQYFGPGTRLTVT.

The rearrangement uses TRBV7-9 and TRBJ1-1; a weak D match, TRBD1 (5 bases). The germline V gene encodes CDR1 SEHNR and CDR2 FQNEAQ (reference sequence). V was shortened by 5 bases and J by 2 bases, with 9 bases between the two germline ends. This CDR3 is built from 13 residues. The CDR3 DNA sequence: TGTGCCAGCAGCGCCGACAGTAACACTGAAGCTTTCTTT. It codes for CASSADSNTEAFF.

This clone was detected a few times. The chain links TRBV6-6 to TRBJ2-1; D is perhaps TRBD1 (6 bases). CDR1 MNHNY and CDR2 SVGAGI come from the germline V gene (reference sequence). V lost 4 bases and J 9 bases, leaving 10 bases between the germline ends. The CDR3 sequence is 12 residues long. CDR3 in DNA: TGTGCCAGCAGTTCCGAAGGGGGTGAGCAGTTCTTC. This encodes CASSSEGGEQFF.

This chain joins TRBV27 and TRBJ1-1; D is ambiguous. The CDR3 is 13 amino acids. Germline V lookup: CDR1 MNHEY, CDR2 SMNVEV (reference sequence). Trimming took off 3 bases at V and 6 bases at J, with 11 bases between the two ends. Here the CDR3 reads CASSFGQPSEAFF. CDR3 bases: TGTGCCAGCAGTTTTGGGCAGCCATCTGAAGCTTTCTTT.

V gene TRBV7-9 combines with J gene TRBJ1-5; 8 nucleotides align to TRBD1. With V trimmed by 5 bases and J by 3 bases, 6 bases remained unmatched. The CDR3 runs 15 residues. Germline assignment: CDR1 SEHNR and CDR2 FQNEAQ (reference sequence). The CDR3 protein is CASSPGQGNNQPQHF. The CDR3 DNA follows: TGTGCCAGCAGCCCAGGACAGGGAAACAATCAGCCCCAGCATTTT.

The rearrangement uses TRBV29-1 and TRBJ2-7; D possibly corresponds to TRBD2 (6 bases). CDR1 and CDR2 (germline): SQVTM, ANQGSEA. The CDR3 is 12 amino acids. Trimming removed 6 bases from V and 1 base from J, with 10 bases in between. CDR3 bases: TGCAGCGTGGGGGACTGGTCCTACGAGCAGTACTTC. Translating it yields CSVGDWSYEQYF.

The V gene is TRBV5-1, the J gene TRBJ2-5; D is unresolved. The germline gives CDR1 SGHRS, CDR2 YFSETQ. V lost 4 bases and J 5 bases, leaving 9 bases between the germline ends. The CDR3 sequence is 12 residues long. CDR3 nucleotide sequence: TGCGCCAGCAGCCCATCATTTGAGACCCAGTACTTC. Its translation is CASSPSFETQYF.

The chain is built from TRBV5-4 and TRBJ2-3, with D possibly matching TRBD2 (6 bases). Trimming took off 4 bases at V and 4 bases at J, with 19 bases between the two ends. CDR1 SGHNT and CDR2 YYREEE come from the germline V gene (reference sequence). This CDR3 comprises 16 residues. The CDR3 sequence is CASSPGGGALADTQYF. In DNA form, the CDR3 reads TGTGCCAGCAGCCCAGGTGGCGGGGCCCTGGCAGATACGCAGTATTTT. Based on the CDR3 plus reference TRBV5-4 and TRBJ2-3, the full variable domain is ETGVTQSPTHLIKTRGQQVTLRCSSQSGHNTVSWYQQALGQGPQFIFQYYREEENGRGNFPPRFSGLQFPNYSSELNVNALELDDSALYLCASSPGGGALADTQYFGPGTRLTVL.

The chain carries TRBV2 and TRBJ1-5; D may be TRBD1 (6 bases). The CDR3 spans 13 residues. The V end lost 6 bases, the J end lost 10 bases, and 16 bases lay between the germline ends. Germline V gene lookup returns CDR1 SNHLY and CDR2 FYNNEI. The CDR3 region is CASSQDSTGPQHF. In DNA form, the CDR3 reads TGTGCCAGCAGCCAGGACAGCACCGGCCCCCAGCATTTT.

The chain couples TRBV27 to TRBJ2-7, with a tentative D call TRBD2 (5 bases). V dropped 0 bases and J dropped 2 bases, with 11 bases sitting between them. The CDR3 runs 15 residues. Germline CDR1 is MNHEY and CDR2 is SMNVEV (reference sequence). The CDR3 nucleotides are TGTGCCAGCAGTTTATCGAGGGTGTCAGCCTACGAGCAGTACTTC. Its translation: CASSLSRVSAYEQYF.

The rearrangement uses TRBV21-1 and TRBJ1-4; TRBD1 is the table's D call, not checked against the DNA. TRBV21-1 is marked as a pseudogene. The CDR3 spans 19 residues. In DNA, the CDR3 is TGTGCCAGCAGCAACGGTGGGGACAGGGGGCGAATTACTAATGAAAAACTGTTTTTT. Protein sequence: CASSNGGDRGRITNEKLFF.

This rearrangement joins TRBV2 to TRBJ2-3, with D perhaps being TRBD1 or TRBD2 (5 bases each). Germline CDR1 SNHLY, CDR2 FYNNEI. V lost 4 bases, J lost 8 bases, and 16 bases lay in between. The CDR3 extends over 14 amino acids. The CDR3 DNA reads TGTGCCAGCAGTGGGGGACGCCTCCAAGTTACGCAGTATTTT. As protein: CASSGGRLQVTQYF.

The genes are TRBV7-7 and TRBJ2-5; 9 positions agree with TRBD1. The CDR3 totals 14 residues. After removal of 3 bases from V and 6 bases from J, the junction contained 5 bases not matched to a gene. Per the germline V gene, CDR1 is SSHAT and CDR2 is FNYEAQ (reference sequence). The CDR3 protein is CASSFGTGTQTQYF. The CDR3 DNA is TGTGCCAGCAGCTTCGGGACAGGGACACAGACCCAGTACTTC.

This chain uses TRBV6-4 with TRBJ2-2; D is ambiguous. The CDR3 is 13 amino acids. From germline, CDR1 is MRHNA and CDR2 SNTAGT. Deletions cut 3 bases from V and 5 bases from J, with 7 bases between. Here the CDR3 DNA reads TGTGCCAGCAGTGAATGGCGAACCGGGGAGCTGTTTTTT. It translates to CASSEWRTGELFF.

This clone showed up just once. The chain links TRBV7-8 to TRBJ2-7; weak D call: TRBD1 (6 bases). CDR3 length equals 17 residues. Trimming stripped 6 bases from V and 1 base from J, with 22 bases between. Germline loops: CDR1 SGHVS, CDR2 FQNEAQ. The CDR3 DNA reads TGTGCCAGCAGTCGTACCTCGTCAGGGGCCCGGTCCTACGAGCAGTACTTC. It encodes CASSRTSSGARSYEQYF.

The genes are TRBV7-9 and TRBJ1-4; maybe TRBD1 (5 bases). V was shortened by 1 base and J by 11 bases, with 14 bases between the two germline ends. The CDR3 is made up of 14 amino acids. Germline V gene lookup returns CDR1 SEHNR and CDR2 FQNEAQ (reference sequence). The chain's CDR3 is CASSLEGGATKLFF. The CDR3 nucleotides are TGTGCCAGCAGCTTAGAGGGAGGGGCGACGAAACTGTTTTTT. The whole variable domain, filled in from reference TRBV7-9 and TRBJ1-4, reads DTGVSQNPRHKITKRGQNVTFRCDPISEHNRLYWYRQTLGQGPEFLTYFQNEAQLEKSRLLSDRFSAERPKGSFSTLEIQRTEQGDSAMYLCASSLEGGATKLFFGSGTQLSVL.